This T cell receptor beta chain emerged from a study of Tregs in tolerant kidney transplant recipients. Produced via immunoSEQ multiplex PCR; TCRdb's table is partial and in-frame only. The sample holds some 110,000 clones; about 90% are singletons and the top ten take roughly 0.63%. This clone was seen a handful of times. Its specificity is not known. The germline V and J ends were trimmed by 3 bases and 3 bases, with 11 bases remaining between them. The CDR3 is 14 residues long. The germline V gene has CDR1 KGHSH and CDR2 LQKENI. Findings and limits, study-wide: Validation in larger populations is needed because few patients were studied.

The sequence was collected from a human donor in good health. The chain links TRBV18 to TRBJ2-5; D remains ambiguous. Sequences were obtained from CD4+ T cells from blood. CDR3: CASSPRTNEETQYF. The DNA of the CDR3 is TGTGCCAGCTCACCGAGGACCAACGAAGAGACCCAGTACTTC.